Sequencing of this T cell receptor beta chain was carried out in a study of shared clonotypes between healthy human individuals. Terminally differentiated effector memory CD45RA+ cells were excluded from the naive CD8 cells, which were CD45RO-negative and positively selected for CCR7. The germline gives CDR1 MGHRA, CDR2 YSYEKL. This CDR3 comprises 16 residues. V lost 0 bases, J lost 2 bases, and 7 bases stayed unmatched. The table came from immunoSEQ multiplex PCR; TCRdb's copy has only in-frame clones and leaves some out. The repertoire holds about 2,200,000 clones, with 85% to 95% as singletons. The chain recombines TRBV4-1 with TRBJ2-7; 7 bases match TRBD1. The receptor's source is a young man in good health. Some clones in this sample may be carry-over from other donors' samples. The sample taken for sequencing was naive CD8+ T cells from PBMCs. CDR3 DNA sequence: TGCGCCAGCAGCCAAGAAGATTTCACAGGGGCCTACGAGCAGTACTTC. As protein: CASSQEDFTGAYEQYF.